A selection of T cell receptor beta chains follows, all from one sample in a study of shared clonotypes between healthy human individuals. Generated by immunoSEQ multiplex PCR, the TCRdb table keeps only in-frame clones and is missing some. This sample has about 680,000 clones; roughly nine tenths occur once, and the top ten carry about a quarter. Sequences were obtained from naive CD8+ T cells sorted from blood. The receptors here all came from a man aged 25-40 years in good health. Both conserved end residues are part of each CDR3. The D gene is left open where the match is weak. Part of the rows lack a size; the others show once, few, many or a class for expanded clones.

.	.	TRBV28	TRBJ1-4	CASSFERPAEKLFF	TGTGCCAGCAGTTTTGAACGACCTGCGGAAAAACTGTTTTTT
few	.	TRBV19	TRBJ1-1	CASSIGGGTEAFF	TGTGCCAGTAGTATAGGCGGGGGGACTGAAGCTTTCTTT
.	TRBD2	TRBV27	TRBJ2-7	CASSLGLAGDEQYF	TGTGCCAGCAGTTTAGGTCTAGCGGGAGACGAGCAGTACTTC
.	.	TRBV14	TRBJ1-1	CASSQEWQGLMNTEAFF	TGTGCCAGCAGCCAAGAATGGCAGGGCCTCATGAACACTGAAGCTTTCTTT
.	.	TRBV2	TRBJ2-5	CASIRTVQYF	TGTGCCAGCATTCGGACGGTCCAGTACTTC
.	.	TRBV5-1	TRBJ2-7	CASSSRDNVYEQYF	TGCGCCAGCAGCTCCCGGGACAACGTCTACGAGCAGTACTTC
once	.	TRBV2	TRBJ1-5	CASSIRTVLSQPQHF	TGTGCCAGCAGTATCAGGACAGTCCTCAGTCAGCCCCAGCATTTT
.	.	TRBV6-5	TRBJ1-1	CASSPTGLVTEAFF	TGTGCCAGCAGTCCCACAGGGCTGGTCACTGAAGCTTTCTTT
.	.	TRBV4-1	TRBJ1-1	CASSQDAWQPSPVNTEAFF	TGCGCCAGCAGCCAAGATGCCTGGCAGCCCAGCCCCGTGAACACTGAAGCTTTCTTT
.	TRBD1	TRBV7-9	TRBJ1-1	CASSKRQGTVGDTEAFF	TGTGCCAGCAGCAAAAGACAGGGAACGGTGGGAGACACTGAAGCTTTCTTT
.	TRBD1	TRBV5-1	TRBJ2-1	CASYSGTGGNEQFF	TGCGCCAGCTACTCGGGGACAGGGGGCAATGAGCAGTTCTTC
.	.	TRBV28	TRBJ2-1	CASSGTIYNEQFF	TGTGCCAGCAGCGGGACAATATACAATGAGCAGTTCTTC
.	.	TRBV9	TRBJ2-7	CASSVTPSDEQYF	TGTGCCAGCAGCGTAACCCCATCAGACGAGCAGTACTTC
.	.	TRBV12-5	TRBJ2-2	CASGQGLDTGELFF	TGTGCTAGTGGTCAGGGATTGGACACCGGGGAGCTGTTTTTT
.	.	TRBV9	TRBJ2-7	CASSSPRKLASEQYF	TGTGCCAGCAGCTCCCCCAGAAAACTAGCATCCGAGCAGTACTTC
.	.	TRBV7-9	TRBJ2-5	CASSGPRETQYF	TGTGCCAGCAGCGGTCCTAGGGAGACCCAGTACTTC
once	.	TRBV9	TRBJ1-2	CASSVSFDYTF	TGTGCCAGCAGCGTTTCGTTCGACTACACCTTC
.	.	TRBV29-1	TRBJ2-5	CSVWTDQETQYF	TGCAGCGTCTGGACCGACCAAGAGACCCAGTACTTC
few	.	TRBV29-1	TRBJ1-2	CSVDYGYTF	TGCAGCGTTGACTATGGCTACACCTTC
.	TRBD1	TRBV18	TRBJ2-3	CASSPNAGTGSDTQYF	TGTGCCAGCTCACCCAATGCCGGGACAGGGTCAGATACGCAGTATTTT
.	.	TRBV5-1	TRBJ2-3	CASSFLVRSSDGTDTQYF	TGCGCCAGCAGCTTCCTCGTTCGCTCTAGTGATGGCACAGATACGCAGTATTTT
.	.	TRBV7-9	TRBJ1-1	CASSHPRGATEAFF	TGTGCCAGCAGCCACCCCAGGGGAGCCACTGAAGCTTTCTTT
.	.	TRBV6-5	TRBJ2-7	CASSLLPGQGNYEQYF	TGTGCCAGCAGTTTGCTTCCAGGGCAGGGAAACTACGAGCAGTACTTC
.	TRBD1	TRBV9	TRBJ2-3	CASSQTGGLDTQYF	TGTGCCAGCAGCCAGACAGGGGGCCTAGATACGCAGTATTTT
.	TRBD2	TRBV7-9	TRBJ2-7	CASSLETSGSYEQYF	TGTGCCAGCAGCCTAGAGACTAGCGGGTCCTACGAGCAGTACTTC
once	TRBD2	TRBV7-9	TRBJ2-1	CASTRGASGRVYFGEQFF	TGTGCCAGCACCCGTGGGGCTAGCGGGAGAGTGTATTTCGGTGAGCAGTTCTTC
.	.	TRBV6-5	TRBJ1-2	CASSYSISGNLYGYTF	TGTGCCAGCAGTTACTCGATAAGCGGGAATCTCTATGGCTACACCTTC
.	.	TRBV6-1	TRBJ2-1	CASSEGGGEQFF	TGTGCCAGCAGTGAAGGGGGTGGTGAGCAGTTCTTC
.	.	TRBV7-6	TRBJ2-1	CASSLRVGILNEQFF	TGTGCCAGCAGCTTACGAGTCGGGATTCTGAATGAGCAGTTCTTC
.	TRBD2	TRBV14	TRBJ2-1	CASSQPSSGASYNEQFF	TGTGCCAGCAGCCAACCTTCTAGCGGCGCTTCCTACAATGAGCAGTTCTTC
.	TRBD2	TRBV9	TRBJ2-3	CASSESGRATDTQYF	TGTGCCAGCAGCGAGAGCGGGAGGGCCACAGATACGCAGTATTTT
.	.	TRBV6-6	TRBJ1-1	CASTYRDTEAFF	TGTGCCAGCACGTACAGGGACACTGAAGCTTTCTTT
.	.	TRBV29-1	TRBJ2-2	CSVEGTAGSGELFF	TGCAGCGTCGAGGGGACTGCGGGGTCCGGGGAGCTGTTTTTT
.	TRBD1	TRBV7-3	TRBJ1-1	CASSSHAGGNTEAFF	TGTGCCAGCAGCTCCCATGCAGGGGGGAACACTGAAGCTTTCTTT
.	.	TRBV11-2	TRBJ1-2	CASSLGQAPYGYTF	TGTGCCAGCAGCTTAGGGCAGGCCCCCTATGGCTACACCTTC
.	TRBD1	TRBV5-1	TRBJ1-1	CASSLVGQGYVNTEAFF	TGCGCCAGCAGCTTGGTGGGACAGGGGTATGTCAACACTGAAGCTTTCTTT
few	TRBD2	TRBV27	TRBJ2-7	CASSLGRERYEQYF	TGTGCCAGCAGTTTAGGGCGGGAGAGATACGAGCAGTACTTC
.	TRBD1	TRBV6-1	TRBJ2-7	CASSRDSLFEQYF	TGTGCCAGCAGCCGGGACAGCCTCTTCGAGCAGTACTTC
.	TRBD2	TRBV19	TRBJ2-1	CASSALAGEDEQFF	TGTGCCAGTAGCGCCTTAGCGGGAGAGGATGAGCAGTTCTTC
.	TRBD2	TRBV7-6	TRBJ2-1	CASSFGGLVGNEQFF	TGTGCCAGCAGCTTCGGGGGACTAGTTGGCAATGAGCAGTTCTTC
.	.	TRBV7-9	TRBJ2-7	CASSPAGSRVEQYF	TGTGCCAGCAGCCCCGCCGGTTCCCGGGTCGAGCAGTACTTC
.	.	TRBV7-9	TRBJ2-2	CASSLSEYNTGELFF	TGTGCCAGCAGCTTAAGCGAGTATAACACCGGGGAGCTGTTTTTT
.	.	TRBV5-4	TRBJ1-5	CASSKLGDNQPQHF	TGTGCCAGCAGTAAGTTAGGGGACAATCAGCCCCAGCATTTT
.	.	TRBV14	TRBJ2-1	CASSPGYNEQFF	TGTGCCAGCAGTCCGGGTTACAATGAGCAGTTCTTC
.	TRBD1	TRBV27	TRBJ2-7	CASSLLGTGGSYEQYF	TGTGCCAGCAGTTTATTAGGGACAGGGGGCTCGTACGAGCAGTACTTC
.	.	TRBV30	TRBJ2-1	CAWRSYNEQFF	TGTGCCTGGAGATCCTACAATGAGCAGTTCTTC
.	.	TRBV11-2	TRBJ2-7	CASSGSPGPYEQYF	TGTGCCAGCAGCGGATCTCCGGGACCATACGAGCAGTACTTC
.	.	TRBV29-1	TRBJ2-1	CSVEGQGGYNEQFF	TGCAGCGTTGAGGGGCAGGGAGGATACAATGAGCAGTTCTTC
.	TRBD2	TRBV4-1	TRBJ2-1	CASSQISSGSGSYNEQFF	TGCGCCAGCAGCCAAATTTCTAGCGGGAGTGGTTCCTACAATGAGCAGTTCTTC
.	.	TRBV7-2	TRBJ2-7	CASSLERSVDEQYF	TGTGCCAGCAGCTTAGAACGGTCCGTAGACGAGCAGTACTTC
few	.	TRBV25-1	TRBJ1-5	CASSDPAGGPQHF	TGTGCCAGCAGTGATCCCGCTGGAGGGCCCCAGCATTTT
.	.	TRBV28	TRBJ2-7	CASSDRGSNEQYF	TGTGCCAGCAGTGACCGGGGTTCCAACGAGCAGTACTTC
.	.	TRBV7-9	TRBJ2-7	CASSSPGLSYEQYF	TGTGCCAGCAGCTCCCCGGGACTTTCCTACGAGCAGTACTTC